This T cell receptor beta chain was identified in a study of shared clonotypes between healthy human individuals. The CDR3 totals 16 residues. Unmatched junction bases numbered 12, after V lost 3 bases and J lost 8 bases. Per the germline V gene, CDR1 is MNHGY and CDR2 is SVAAGI. General study findings and limits: It was the non-shared clonotypes that had lower generation probabilities than clonotypes shared by all four donors. Clonotype sharing across donors was expected to vary with sequencing depth.

CD8 cells regarded as naive lacked CD45RO, were positively chosen for CCR7, and omitted terminally differentiated effector memory CD45RA+ cells. In the authors' workflow: As immunoSEQ supplied junction-only sequences (without quality scores), filtering differed. TCRdb keeps only in-frame clones here, not all; method: immunoSEQ multiplex PCR. From that table come the V and J calls and clone size; the DNA was used to work out D and trimming. The sample includes about 2 million clones, roughly 94% of them seen just once. This clone was seen only once. Antigen specificity is unknown. The genes are TRBV6-9 and TRBJ2-1, with 8 bases fitting TRBD2. This TCR came from a man aged 18 to 30 in good health. The sequenced sample was naive CD8+ T cells sorted from blood. The CDR3 nucleotides read TGTGCCAGCAGTTACGGGGAGCGGGAGAATATTTATGAGCAGTTCTTC. Residues: CASSYGERENIYEQFF.